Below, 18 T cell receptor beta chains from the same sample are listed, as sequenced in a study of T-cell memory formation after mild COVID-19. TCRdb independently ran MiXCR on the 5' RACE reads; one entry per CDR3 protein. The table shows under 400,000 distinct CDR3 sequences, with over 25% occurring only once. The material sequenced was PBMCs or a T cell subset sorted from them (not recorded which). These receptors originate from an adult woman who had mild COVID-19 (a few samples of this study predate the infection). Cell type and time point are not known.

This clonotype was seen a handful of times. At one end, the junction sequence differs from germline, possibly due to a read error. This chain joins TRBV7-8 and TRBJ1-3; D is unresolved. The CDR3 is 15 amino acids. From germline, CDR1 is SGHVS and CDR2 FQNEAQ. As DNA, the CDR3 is TGTGCCAGCAGATTAGGACGAAACTCTGGAAACACCATATATTTT. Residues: CASRLGRNSGNTIYF.

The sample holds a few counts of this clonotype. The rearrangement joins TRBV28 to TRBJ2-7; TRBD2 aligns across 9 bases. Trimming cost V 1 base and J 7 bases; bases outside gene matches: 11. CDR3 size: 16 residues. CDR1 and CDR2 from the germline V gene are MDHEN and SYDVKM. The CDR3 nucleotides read TGTGCCAGCAGTTTATCCCCAGCGGGAGGCCCTCGGGAGCAGTACTTC. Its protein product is CASSLSPAGGPREQYF.

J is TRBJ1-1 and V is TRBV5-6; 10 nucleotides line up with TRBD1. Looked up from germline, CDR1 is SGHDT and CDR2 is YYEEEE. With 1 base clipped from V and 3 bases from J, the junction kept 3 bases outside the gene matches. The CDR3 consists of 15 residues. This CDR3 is CASSLIDRGHTEAFF. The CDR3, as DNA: TGTGCCAGCAGCTTGATCGACAGGGGGCACACTGAAGCTTTCTTT.

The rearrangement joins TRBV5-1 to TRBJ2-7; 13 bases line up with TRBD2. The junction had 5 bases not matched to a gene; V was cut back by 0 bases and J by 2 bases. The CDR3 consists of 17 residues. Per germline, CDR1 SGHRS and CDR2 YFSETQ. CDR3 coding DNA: TGCGCCAGCAGCTTGGGACCCGGGACTAGCGGGACCTACGAGCAGTACTTC. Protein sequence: CASSLGPGTSGTYEQYF.

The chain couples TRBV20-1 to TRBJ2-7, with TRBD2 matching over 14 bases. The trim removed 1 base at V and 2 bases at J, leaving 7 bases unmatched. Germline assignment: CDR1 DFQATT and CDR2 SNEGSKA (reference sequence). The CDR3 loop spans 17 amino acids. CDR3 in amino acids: CSARAGTSGGDAYEQYF. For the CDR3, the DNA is TGCAGTGCTAGAGCCGGGACTAGCGGGGGAGACGCCTACGAGCAGTACTTC.

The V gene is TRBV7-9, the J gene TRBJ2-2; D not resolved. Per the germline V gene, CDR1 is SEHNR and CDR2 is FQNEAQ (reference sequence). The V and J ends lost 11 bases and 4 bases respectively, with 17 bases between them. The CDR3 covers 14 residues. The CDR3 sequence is CASTPSRSTGELFF. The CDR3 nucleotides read TGTGCCTCCACCCCCAGTAGGTCCACCGGGGAGCTGTTTTTT.

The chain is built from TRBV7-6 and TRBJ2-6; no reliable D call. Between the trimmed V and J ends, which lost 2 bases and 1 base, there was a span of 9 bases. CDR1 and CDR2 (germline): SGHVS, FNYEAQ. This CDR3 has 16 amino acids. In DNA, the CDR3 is TGTGCCAGCAGCTTAAACAGTGGGTCTGGGGCCAACGTCCTGACTTTC. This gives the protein CASSLNSGSGANVLTF.

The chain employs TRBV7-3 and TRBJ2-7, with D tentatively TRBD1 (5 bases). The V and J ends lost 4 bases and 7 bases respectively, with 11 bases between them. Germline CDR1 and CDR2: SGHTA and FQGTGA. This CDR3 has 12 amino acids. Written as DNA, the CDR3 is TGTGCCAGCAGCTCTCAGGGTAATGAGCAGTACTTC. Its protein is CASSSQGNEQYF. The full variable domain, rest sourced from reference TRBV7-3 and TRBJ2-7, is GAGVSQTPSNKVTEKGKYVELRCDPISGHTALYWYRQSLGQGPEFLIYFQGTGAADDSGLPNDRFFAVRPEGSVSTLKIQRTERGDSAVYLCASSSQGNEQYFGPGTRLTVT.

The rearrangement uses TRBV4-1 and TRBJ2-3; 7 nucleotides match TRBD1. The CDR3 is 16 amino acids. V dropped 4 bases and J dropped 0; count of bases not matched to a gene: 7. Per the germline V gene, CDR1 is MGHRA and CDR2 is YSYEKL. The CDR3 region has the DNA TGCGCCAGCAGCCTACAGGGGATCCCTAGCACAGATACGCAGTATTTT. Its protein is CASSLQGIPSTDTQYF.

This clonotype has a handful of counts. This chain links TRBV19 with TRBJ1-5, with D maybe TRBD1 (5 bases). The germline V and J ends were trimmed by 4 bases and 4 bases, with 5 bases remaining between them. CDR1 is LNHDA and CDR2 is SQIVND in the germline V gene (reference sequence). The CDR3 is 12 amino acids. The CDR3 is CASSRGNQPQHF. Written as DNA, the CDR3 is TGTGCCAGTAGTAGGGGGAATCAGCCCCAGCATTTT.

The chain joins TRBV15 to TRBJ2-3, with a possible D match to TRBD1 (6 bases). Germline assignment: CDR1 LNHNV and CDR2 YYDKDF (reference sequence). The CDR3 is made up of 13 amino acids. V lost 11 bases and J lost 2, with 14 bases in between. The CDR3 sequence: CASQGLDTDTQYF. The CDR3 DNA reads TGTGCCTCCCAGGGGCTAGACACAGATACGCAGTATTTT.

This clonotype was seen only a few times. The CDR3: CASSQDKRLAGANEQFF. CDR3 DNA sequence: TGTGCCAGCAGCCAAGATAAACGTCTAGCGGGAGCAAATGAGCAGTTCTTC. The chain has TRBV14 and TRBJ2-1, with 10 nucleotides matching TRBD2. J gave up 7 bases and V 0 bases, and 9 bases lay outside the gene matches. Germline loops: CDR1 SGHDN, CDR2 FVKESK. There are 17 residues in the CDR3.

Here the CDR3 reads CASSQGTGYETQYF. CDR3 sequence (DNA): TGCGCCAGCAGCCAGGGGACAGGGTATGAGACCCAGTACTTC. V is TRBV5-1 and J is TRBJ2-5; 9 positions agree with TRBD1. The CDR3 is 14 amino acids. V lost 4 bases to trimming and J lost 5 bases; unmatched junction nucleotides: 6. Per germline, CDR1 SGHRS and CDR2 YFSETQ.

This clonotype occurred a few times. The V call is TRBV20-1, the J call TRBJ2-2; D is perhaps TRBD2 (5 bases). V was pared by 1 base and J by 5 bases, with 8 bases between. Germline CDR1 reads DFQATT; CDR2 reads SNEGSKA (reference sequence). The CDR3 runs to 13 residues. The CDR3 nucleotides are TGCAGTGCTAGAGCAAGGAGGACCGGGGAGCTGTTTTTT. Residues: CSARARRTGELFF.

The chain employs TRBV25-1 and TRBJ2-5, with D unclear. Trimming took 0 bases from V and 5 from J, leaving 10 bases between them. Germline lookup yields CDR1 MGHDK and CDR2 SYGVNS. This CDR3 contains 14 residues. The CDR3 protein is CASSEYSLTETQYF. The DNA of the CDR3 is TGTGCCAGCAGTGAATATAGCCTGACGGAGACCCAGTACTTC.

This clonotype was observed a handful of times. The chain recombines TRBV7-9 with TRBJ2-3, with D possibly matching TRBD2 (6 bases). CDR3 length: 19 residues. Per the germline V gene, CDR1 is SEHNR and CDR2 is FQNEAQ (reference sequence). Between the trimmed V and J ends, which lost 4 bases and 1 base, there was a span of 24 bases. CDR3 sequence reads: CASSSTPGLSISRTDTQYF. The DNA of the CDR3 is TGTGCCAGCAGCTCAACTCCGGGACTTAGTATATCACGCACAGATACGCAGTATTTT.

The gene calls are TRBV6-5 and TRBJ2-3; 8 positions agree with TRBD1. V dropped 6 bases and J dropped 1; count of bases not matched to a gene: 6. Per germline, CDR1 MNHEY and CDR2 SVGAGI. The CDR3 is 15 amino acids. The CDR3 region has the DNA TGTGCCAGCAGGATCGACAGGGGTGGCACAGATACGCAGTATTTT. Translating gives CASRIDRGGTDTQYF.

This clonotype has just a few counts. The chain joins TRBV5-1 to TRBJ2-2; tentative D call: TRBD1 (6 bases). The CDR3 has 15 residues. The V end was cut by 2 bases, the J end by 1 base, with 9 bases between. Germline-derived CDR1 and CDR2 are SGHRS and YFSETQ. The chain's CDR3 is CASSFPTGNTGELFF. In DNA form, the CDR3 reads TGCGCCAGCAGCTTCCCGACAGGGAACACCGGGGAGCTGTTTTTT.